What follows is one T cell receptor (beta chain) and its context. The target antigen is unknown. With 60 Vbeta and 13 Jbeta primers, the PCR was carried out. The data were produced by immunoSEQ multiplex PCR, yet TCRdb's version contains in-frame clones alone and is incomplete. Of under 170,000 clones listed, about 60% are singletons. These data belong to a study of cytomegalovirus exposure and HLA in healthy donors. Study-wide background: Prior work identified around 120 million unique TCR beta sequences in around 170 million T cells.

General study results and limits: As immune exposure information, only CMV serostatus was available. Analysis was performed later, and it showed HLA-associated TCR beta chains to be more clonally expanded than equally common others. What a later analysis reportedly showed was that an Asian-associated ancestry cluster had fewer N-insertions than the approximately 720-donor mean.

The sequencing input was PBMCs. The receptor was derived from a woman aged 60 to 75 in good health and CMV-seropositive.

This CDR3 is CASSEVAGGSYGYTF. CDR3 DNA: TGTGCCAGCAGTGAAGTCGCAGGGGGCAGCTATGGCTACACCTTC. The V call is TRBV6-1, the J call TRBJ1-2; 8 nucleotides agree with TRBD1. With V trimmed by 1 base and J by 4 bases, 5 bases remained unmatched. CDR3 length: 15 residues. Germline V gene data show CDR1 as MNHNS and CDR2 as SASEGT.